The 28 T cell receptor beta chains listed next were all sequenced from one sample in a study of identical twins. One entry per CDR3 protein results from TCRdb running MiXCR on the 5' RACE reads. The top ten hold roughly 13% of the sample, which has approximately 700,000 distinct CDR3 sequences, about 18% seen once. A further study also used this sample, focusing on T cells expressing NK-cell markers.

Sample: PBMCs. Receptors were obtained from a woman aged 18-29 years in good health.

This clonotype was counted only a few times. The rearrangement joins TRBV5-5 to TRBJ1-1, with D possibly TRBD1 on 5 matching bases. There are 15 residues in the CDR3. Trimming stripped 4 bases from V and 2 bases from J, with 15 bases between. Germline CDR1 reads SGHKS; CDR2 reads YYEKEE (reference sequence). This CDR3 reads CASSRVGGGNTEAFF. CDR3 nucleotide sequence: TGTGCCAGCAGCCGAGTCGGCGGGGGAAACACTGAAGCTTTCTTT.

The CDR3 DNA sequence: TGCAGTGCTAGATCAACAAGGGAGGGCCTTTGGAATGAGCAGTTCTTC. It encodes CSARSTREGLWNEQFF. The chain recombines TRBV20-1 with TRBJ2-1; 7 bases agree with TRBD2. Per germline, CDR1 DFQATT and CDR2 SNEGSKA (reference sequence). V lost 2 bases to trimming and J lost 7 bases; unmatched junction nucleotides: 14. CDR3 length: 16 amino acids.

This clonotype appeared a few times. The V gene is TRBV6-2 or TRBV6-3, the J gene TRBJ2-7; TRBD1 might be the D (6 bases). Between the trimmed V and J ends, which lost 0 bases and 9 bases, there was a span of 15 bases. Germline V gene sequence: CDR1 MNHEY, CDR2 SVGEGT. This CDR3 region has 14 residues. The CDR3 region is CASSYSNRVRSQYF. The CDR3 region has the DNA TGTGCCAGCAGTTACTCAAACAGGGTACGTTCGCAGTACTTC.

This clonotype was recorded a few times. V and J are TRBV20-1 and TRBJ2-1; D tentatively reads TRBD1 or TRBD2 (5 bases each). This CDR3 contains 11 residues. Germline V lookup: CDR1 DFQATT, CDR2 SNEGSKA (reference sequence). Trimming stripped 3 bases from V and 14 bases from J, with 14 bases between. DNA for the CDR3: TGCAGTGCTAGCCCAGGCAGGGACGAGTTCTTC. It specifies CSASPGRDEFF.

The CDR3 coding sequence is TGTGCCACCAGTGATTCTGGGACTGGGGCCAACGTCCTGACTTTC. Translating gives CATSDSGTGANVLTF. This chain links TRBV24-1 with TRBJ2-6; D gene uncertain. V lost 2 bases, J lost 2 bases, and 6 bases lay in between. CDR1 and CDR2 from the germline V gene are KGHDR and SFDVKD. This CDR3 has 15 amino acids.

V is TRBV20-1 and J is TRBJ2-3; 13 bases map to TRBD2. V was pared by 6 bases and J by 4 bases, with 4 bases of the junction left unmatched. Germline V CDR1 and CDR2: DFQATT, SNEGSKA (reference sequence). The CDR3 covers 14 residues. In nucleotides, the CDR3 is TGCAGTGCAGGACTAGCGGGAGCGGCAGATACGCAGTATTTT. Its protein is CSAGLAGAADTQYF.

V and J are TRBV20-1 and TRBJ2-1; D is possibly TRBD2 (5 bases). Trimming removed 6 bases from V and 0 bases from J, with 15 bases in between. This CDR3 contains 15 residues. Germline lookup yields CDR1 DFQATT and CDR2 SNEGSKA (reference sequence). CDR3 region: CSAKSPRDSYNEQFF. The CDR3 coding sequence is TGCAGTGCAAAATCGCCCCGGGACTCCTACAATGAGCAGTTCTTC.

This sequence joins TRBV24-1 and TRBJ2-1, with D perhaps TRBD2 (6 bases). Germline V gene data show CDR1 as KGHDR and CDR2 as SFDVKD. Trimming removed 9 bases at V and 9 bases at J, with 11 bases between. CDR3 length: 11 amino acids. Here the CDR3 reads CATATGGEQFF. CDR3 DNA sequence: TGTGCCACCGCAACCGGGGGTGAGCAGTTCTTC.

The chain links TRBV19 to TRBJ2-1; 9 bases line up with TRBD2. J lost 5 bases, V lost 7 bases, and 12 bases had no gene match. Germline values: CDR1 LNHDA, CDR2 SQIVND (reference sequence). The CDR3 spans 16 residues. The CDR3 here is CASNLVWRGGNNEQFF. For the CDR3, the DNA is TGTGCCAGTAATCTGGTTTGGCGGGGGGGAAACAATGAGCAGTTCTTC.

This clonotype was counted between two and nine times. The chain combines TRBV4-3 with TRBJ2-7; TRBD2 agrees at 15 bases. The CDR3 spans 15 residues. J was trimmed by 5 bases and V by 1 base; bases with no gene match: 0. Germline CDR1 LGHNA, CDR2 YSLEER. In nucleotides, the CDR3 is TGCGCCAGCAGCCAAGGGACTAGCGGGAGGGACGAGCAGTACTTC. Translating gives CASSQGTSGRDEQYF.

The rearrangement uses TRBV20-1 and TRBJ2-7; tentative D call: TRBD1 (8 bases). Germline CDR1 DFQATT, CDR2 SNEGSKA (reference sequence). This CDR3 contains 14 residues. V lost 5 bases and J lost 5, with 19 bases in between. As DNA, the CDR3 is TGCAGTGCTGGCACCCGGACAGGGAGGGACGAGCAGTACTTC. Translated, it gives CSAGTRTGRDEQYF.

This clonotype turned up a few times. V gene TRBV5-1 combines with J gene TRBJ2-3; D unresolved. Germline V gene data show CDR1 as SGHRS and CDR2 as YFSETQ. CDR3 length equals 14 residues. V was clipped by 4 bases and J by 6 bases, with 15 bases between them. In nucleotides, the CDR3 is TGCGCCAGCAGCCTGGCAGGCTTGGGGGATACGCAGTATTTT. Its protein product is CASSLAGLGDTQYF.

The gene calls are TRBV3-1 and TRBJ1-1, with D possibly matching TRBD1 (5 bases). V was clipped by 1 base and J by 7 bases, with 10 bases between them. Germline values: CDR1 LGHDT, CDR2 YNNKEL (reference sequence). The CDR3 is made up of 13 amino acids. CDR3 DNA: TGTGCCAGCAGCCAAGGAGAAGGGGTTGAAGCTTTCTTT. Its translation is CASSQGEGVEAFF.

This rearrangement joins TRBV11-2 to TRBJ2-4; D not certain. Trimming stripped 8 bases from V and 2 bases from J, with 10 bases between. The CDR3 has 13 residues. Germline CDR1 is SGHAT and CDR2 is FQNNGV. The CDR3 nucleotides are TGTGCCAGCGAGAGGTTAACCAAAAACATTCAGTACTTC. Translation: CASERLTKNIQYF. The entire variable domain, with the rest obtained from reference TRBV11-2 and TRBJ2-4, is as follows: EAGVAQSPRYKIIEKRQSVAFWCNPISGHATLYWYQQILGQGPKLLIQFQNNGVVDDSQLPKDRFSAERLKGVDSTLKIQPAKLEDSAVYLCASERLTKNIQYFGAGTRLSVL.

J is TRBJ1-2 and V is TRBV2, with 7 bases lining up with TRBD1. Germline V CDR1 and CDR2: SNHLY, FYNNEI. V dropped 6 bases and J dropped 1; count of bases not matched to a gene: 8. The CDR3 runs 15 residues. In DNA, the CDR3 is TGTGCCAGCAGGGGACAGCCGGCAGTTAACTATGGCTACACCTTC. Protein: CASRGQPAVNYGYTF.

The chain recombines TRBV24-1 with TRBJ2-1; D remains ambiguous. CDR3 size: 16 residues. CDR1 is KGHDR, CDR2 SFDVKD, per germline. V was cut by 4 bases and J by 2 bases, with 14 bases left in between. DNA for the CDR3: TGTGCCACCAGTGACTCGACTCGTACACCCTACAATGAGCAGTTCTTC. It is translated as CATSDSTRTPYNEQFF.

CDR3 coding DNA: TGCGCCAGCAACCTGGGGGGGGTCAATGAGCAGTTCTTC. Translated, it gives CASNLGGVNEQFF. The chain couples TRBV5-1 to TRBJ2-1, with TRBD2 matching 7 bases. The length of the CDR3 is 13 residues. Germline values: CDR1 SGHRS, CDR2 YFSETQ. With V trimmed by 6 bases and J by 6 bases, 6 bases remained unmatched.

J is TRBJ2-5 and V is TRBV7-9, with D perhaps TRBD1 (6 bases). Trimming removed 5 bases at V and 3 bases at J, with 13 bases between. This CDR3 comprises 14 residues. Germline V gene lookup returns CDR1 SEHNR and CDR2 FQNEAQ (reference sequence). The CDR3 DNA sequence: TGTGCCAGCAGCCCCCAGGGGCCGAAAGAGACCCAGTACTTC. As protein: CASSPQGPKETQYF.

The rearrangement links TRBV4-3 to TRBJ1-2; TRBD1 matches at 8 bases. CDR3 size: 14 residues. Looked up from germline, CDR1 is LGHNA and CDR2 is YSLEER. Losses at the gene ends were 4 bases for V and 7 bases for J; bases not matched to a gene: 8. The DNA of the CDR3 is TGCGCCAGCAGCCTCGGACAGGGCGGGGGTGGCTACACCTTC. Protein: CASSLGQGGGGYTF.

The gene calls are TRBV20-1 and TRBJ2-1; 13 nucleotides align to TRBD2. Germline-derived CDR1 and CDR2 are DFQATT and SNEGSKA (reference sequence). The CDR3 length is 16 residues. The V and J ends lost 3 bases and 3 bases, in that order; junction bases with no gene match: 5. CDR3 residues: CSASPGLAGDYNEQFF. The CDR3 DNA sequence: TGCAGTGCTAGCCCTGGACTAGCGGGAGACTACAATGAGCAGTTCTTC.

The V and J genes are TRBV20-1 and TRBJ2-7, with 10 bases identical to TRBD1. This CDR3 comprises 16 residues. V trimming: 0 bases; J trimming: 6 bases; junction bases outside the gene matches: 11. Germline CDR1 and CDR2: DFQATT and SNEGSKA (reference sequence). The CDR3 region has the DNA TGCAGTGCTAGAGATCTCCGGACAGGGGGTGCAGTCGAGCAGTACTTC. Translation gives CSARDLRTGGAVEQYF.

V usage is TRBV9 and J usage is TRBJ2-1; 10 bases match TRBD2. J was trimmed by 4 bases and V by 0 bases; bases with no gene match: 7. The germline V gene has CDR1 SGDLS and CDR2 YYNGEE. The CDR3 totals 17 residues. CDR3 sequence: CASSVDGSGRAYNEQFF. CDR3 DNA: TGTGCCAGCAGCGTAGATGGGAGCGGGAGGGCTTACAATGAGCAGTTCTTC.

This clonotype was recorded many times. J is TRBJ2-3 and V is TRBV20-1; D is ambiguous. Germline V gene data show CDR1 as DFQATT and CDR2 as SNEGSKA (reference sequence). The CDR3 covers 13 residues. V was pared by 0 bases and J by 9 bases, with 13 bases between. For the CDR3, the DNA is TGCAGTGCTAGAGATAAAGTCCTGGGGACGCAGTATTTT. Translating gives CSARDKVLGTQYF.

This clonotype was seen repeatedly, ten times or more. V gene TRBV6-2 or TRBV6-3 combines with J gene TRBJ1-1, with D tentatively TRBD1 (5 bases). Trimming stripped 0 bases from V and 7 bases from J, with 9 bases between. Germline V gene lookup returns CDR1 MNHEY and CDR2 SVGEGT. This CDR3 is built from 13 residues. The CDR3 DNA reads as TGTGCCAGCAGTTACTCGAGGGACGGTGAAGCTTTCTTT. Its protein product is CASSYSRDGEAFF.

The genes are TRBV7-9 and TRBJ2-1; D perhaps matches TRBD2 (6 bases). This CDR3 is built from 16 residues. Germline V gene sequence: CDR1 SEHNR, CDR2 FQNEAQ (reference sequence). Between the trimmed V and J ends, which lost 5 bases and 2 bases, there was a span of 16 bases. CDR3 region: CASSQPVSGPYNEQFF. CDR3 sequence (DNA): TGTGCCAGCAGCCAGCCCGTTAGCGGACCCTACAATGAGCAGTTCTTC. Together with reference TRBV7-9 and TRBJ2-1, the CDR3 gives the full variable domain: DTGVSQNPRHKITKRGQNVTFRCDPISEHNRLYWYRQTLGQGPEFLTYFQNEAQLEKSRLLSDRFSAERPKGSFSTLEIQRTEQGDSAMYLCASSQPVSGPYNEQFFGPGTRLTVL.

The J gene is TRBJ2-7, the V gene TRBV29-1; the match to TRBD2 covers 13 bases. Germline V lookup: CDR1 SQVTM, CDR2 ANQGSEA. The CDR3 is 14 residues long. Trimming removed 7 bases from V and 3 bases from J; junction bases left unmatched: 6. CDR3 loop: CSAGTSGNLYEQYF. The CDR3 DNA reads TGCAGCGCTGGGACTAGCGGGAATCTCTACGAGCAGTACTTC.

The chain has TRBV27 and TRBJ2-2, with no clear D. The CDR3 loop spans 14 amino acids. Germline CDR1 is MNHEY and CDR2 is SMNVEV (reference sequence). With 5 bases removed from V and 2 bases from J, the gap between germline ends came to 9 bases. The DNA for the CDR3 is TGTGCCAGCAGTCACACGTTTAACACCGGGGAGCTGTTTTTT. Translated: CASSHTFNTGELFF.

This clonotype was counted between two and nine times. The V and J genes are TRBV12-3 or TRBV12-4 and TRBJ2-4, with D possibly TRBD2 on 7 matching bases. Between the trimmed V and J ends, which lost 5 bases and 0 bases, there was a span of 11 bases. This CDR3 region has 15 residues. The chain's CDR3 is CASSGGGIAKNIQYF. In DNA, the CDR3 is TGTGCCAGCAGTGGGGGGGGCATAGCCAAAAACATTCAGTACTTC.